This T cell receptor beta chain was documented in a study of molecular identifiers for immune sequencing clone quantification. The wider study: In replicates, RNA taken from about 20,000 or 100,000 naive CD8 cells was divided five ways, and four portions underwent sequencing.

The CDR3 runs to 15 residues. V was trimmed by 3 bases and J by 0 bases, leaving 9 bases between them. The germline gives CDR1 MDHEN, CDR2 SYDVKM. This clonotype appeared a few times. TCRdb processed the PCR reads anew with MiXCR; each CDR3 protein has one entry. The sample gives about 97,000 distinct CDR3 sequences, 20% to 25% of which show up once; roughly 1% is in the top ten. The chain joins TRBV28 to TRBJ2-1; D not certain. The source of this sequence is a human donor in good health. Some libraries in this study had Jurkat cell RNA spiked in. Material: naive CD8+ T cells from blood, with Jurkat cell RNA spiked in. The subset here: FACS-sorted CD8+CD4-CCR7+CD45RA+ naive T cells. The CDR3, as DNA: TGTGCCAGCAGTTTCGGAAGATCCTCCTACAATGAGCAGTTCTTC. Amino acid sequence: CASSFGRSSYNEQFF.